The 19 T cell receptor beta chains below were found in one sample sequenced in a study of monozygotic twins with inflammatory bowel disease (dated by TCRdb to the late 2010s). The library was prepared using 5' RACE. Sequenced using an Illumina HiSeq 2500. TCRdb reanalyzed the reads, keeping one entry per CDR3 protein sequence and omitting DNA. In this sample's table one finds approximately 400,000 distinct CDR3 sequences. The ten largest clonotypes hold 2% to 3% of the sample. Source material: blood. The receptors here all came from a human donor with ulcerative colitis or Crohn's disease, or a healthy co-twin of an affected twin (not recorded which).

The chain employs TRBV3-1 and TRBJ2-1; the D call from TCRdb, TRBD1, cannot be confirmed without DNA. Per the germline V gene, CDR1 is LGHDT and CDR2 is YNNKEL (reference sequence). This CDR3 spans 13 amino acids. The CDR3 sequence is CASSRTGTNEQFF.

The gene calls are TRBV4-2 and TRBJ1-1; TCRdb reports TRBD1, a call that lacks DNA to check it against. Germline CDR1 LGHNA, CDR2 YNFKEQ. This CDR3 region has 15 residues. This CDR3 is CASSQADSLNTEAFF.

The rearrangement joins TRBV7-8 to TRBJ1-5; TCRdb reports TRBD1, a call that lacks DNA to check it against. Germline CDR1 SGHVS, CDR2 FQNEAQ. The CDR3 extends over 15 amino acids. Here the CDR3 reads CASSLEGQYNQPQHF.

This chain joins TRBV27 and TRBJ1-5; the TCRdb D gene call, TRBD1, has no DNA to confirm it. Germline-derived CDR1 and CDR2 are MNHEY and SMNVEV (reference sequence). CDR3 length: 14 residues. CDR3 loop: CASAITGGAEPQHF.

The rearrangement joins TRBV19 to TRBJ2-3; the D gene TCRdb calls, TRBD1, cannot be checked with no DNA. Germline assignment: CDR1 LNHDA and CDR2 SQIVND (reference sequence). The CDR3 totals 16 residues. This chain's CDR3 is CASSASTGARTDTQYF.

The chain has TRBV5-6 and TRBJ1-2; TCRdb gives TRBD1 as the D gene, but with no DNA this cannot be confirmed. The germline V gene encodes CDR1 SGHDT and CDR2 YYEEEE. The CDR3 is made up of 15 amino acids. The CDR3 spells CASRIRTTGGHGYTF.

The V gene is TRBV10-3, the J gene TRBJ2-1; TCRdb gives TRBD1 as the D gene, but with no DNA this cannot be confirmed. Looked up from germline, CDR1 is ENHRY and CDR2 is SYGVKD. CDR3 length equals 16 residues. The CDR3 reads CAISAGQVGGYNEQFF.

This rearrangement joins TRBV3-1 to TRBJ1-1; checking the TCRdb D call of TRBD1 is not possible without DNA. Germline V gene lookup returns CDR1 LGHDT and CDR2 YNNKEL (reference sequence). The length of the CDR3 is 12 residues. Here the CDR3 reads CASSQAGAEAFF.

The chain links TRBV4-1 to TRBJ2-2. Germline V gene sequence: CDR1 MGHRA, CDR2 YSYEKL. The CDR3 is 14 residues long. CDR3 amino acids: CASSQGANTGELFF.

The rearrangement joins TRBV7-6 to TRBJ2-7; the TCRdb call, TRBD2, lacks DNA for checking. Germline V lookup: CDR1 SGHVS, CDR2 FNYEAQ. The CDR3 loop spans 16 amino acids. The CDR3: CASSLPRAGPSDEQYF.

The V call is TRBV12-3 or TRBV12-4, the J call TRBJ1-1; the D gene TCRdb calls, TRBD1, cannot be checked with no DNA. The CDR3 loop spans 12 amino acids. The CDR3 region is CASTGMGTEAFF.

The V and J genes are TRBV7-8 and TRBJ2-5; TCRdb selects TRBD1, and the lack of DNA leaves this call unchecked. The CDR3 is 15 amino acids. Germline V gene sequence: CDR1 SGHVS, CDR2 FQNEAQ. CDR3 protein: CASSPPRQAKETQYF.

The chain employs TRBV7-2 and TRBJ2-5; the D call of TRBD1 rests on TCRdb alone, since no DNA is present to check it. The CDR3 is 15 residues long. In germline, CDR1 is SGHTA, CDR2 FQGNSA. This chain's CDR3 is CASSGQQGAQETQYF.

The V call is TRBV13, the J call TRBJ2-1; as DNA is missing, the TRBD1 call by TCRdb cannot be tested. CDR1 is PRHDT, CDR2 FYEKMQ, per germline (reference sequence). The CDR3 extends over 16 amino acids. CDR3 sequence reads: CASSTGTGTTFDEQFF.

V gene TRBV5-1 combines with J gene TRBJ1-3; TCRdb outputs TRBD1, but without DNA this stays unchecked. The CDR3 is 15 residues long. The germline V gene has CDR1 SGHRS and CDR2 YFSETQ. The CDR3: CASSSGGNAGNTIYF.

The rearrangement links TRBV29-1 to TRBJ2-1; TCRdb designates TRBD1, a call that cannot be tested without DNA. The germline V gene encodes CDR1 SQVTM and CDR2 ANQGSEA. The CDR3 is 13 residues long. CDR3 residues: CSVPGQGENEQFF.

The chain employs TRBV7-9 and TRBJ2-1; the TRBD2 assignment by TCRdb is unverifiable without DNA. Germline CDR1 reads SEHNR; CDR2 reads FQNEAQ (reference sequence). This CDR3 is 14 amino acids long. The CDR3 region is CASSLALAGDEQFF.

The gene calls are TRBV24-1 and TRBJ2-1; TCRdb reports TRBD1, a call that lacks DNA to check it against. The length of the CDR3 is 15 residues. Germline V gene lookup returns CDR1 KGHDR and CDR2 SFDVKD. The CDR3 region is CATSEGTGMVYEQFF.

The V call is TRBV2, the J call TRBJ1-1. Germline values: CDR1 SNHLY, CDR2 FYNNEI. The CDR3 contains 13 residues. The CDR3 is CASDRALNTEAFF.